One T cell receptor (beta chain) is described in this entry. Its antigen is unidentified. The data originate from a study of cytomegalovirus exposure and HLA in healthy donors. Profiled with immunoSEQ multiplex PCR; TCRdb holds only in-frame clones, not every one. The sample yields roughly 75,000 clones, 94% seen once. Whole-study findings and limits: According to a later analysis, TCR clusters from the first cohort tended to co-occur in the 90 to 150 validation repertoires.

The donors were part of the validation cohort of 100 to 150 subjects. That cohort was separate from the first cohort, which comprised fewer than 800 subjects. The CDR3 extends over 10 amino acids. The germline V and J ends were trimmed by 11 bases and 4 bases, with 9 bases remaining between them. Germline CDR1 reads MNHNS; CDR2 reads SASEGT. The sequence came from a woman between 18 and 29 years old in good health and CMV-seronegative. J is TRBJ2-7 and V is TRBV6-1; no reliable D call. Sequencing was carried out using PBMCs. The CDR3 region is CAHGPYEQYF. CDR3 nucleotides: TGTGCCCACGGTCCATACGAGCAGTACTTC.